The 21 T cell receptor beta chains below all came from one sample that was sequenced in a study of early T cells in non-severe SARS-CoV-2 infection. TCRdb analysed the 5' RACE reads with MiXCR anew, one entry per CDR3 protein. The table includes about 120,000 distinct CDR3 sequences, roughly 12% detected once. Sequenced material: whole blood, taken at baseline. These receptors were collected from an adult who was a healthcare worker with PCR-confirmed SARS-CoV-2 infection or an uninfected control (not recorded which).

The chain employs TRBV6-6 and TRBJ2-3; possible D gene TRBD2, 6 bases. Trimming pared 2 bases from V and 6 bases from J, leaving 12 bases between. Germline V gene sequence: CDR1 MNHNY, CDR2 SVGAGI (reference sequence). CDR3 length: 14 amino acids. CDR3 loop: CASSYKGGRDTQYF. DNA of the CDR3: TGTGCCAGCAGTTACAAGGGTGGGAGGGATACGCAGTATTTT.

This clonotype showed up just a few times. The rearrangement links TRBV18 to TRBJ2-3, with D hard to call. Germline CDR1 is KGHSH and CDR2 is LQKENI. Trimming stripped 0 bases from V and 2 bases from J, with 12 bases between. This CDR3 contains 16 residues. CDR3 sequence: CASSPPMGSFTDTQYF. CDR3 DNA: TGTGCCAGCTCACCACCCATGGGTAGTTTCACAGATACGCAGTATTTT.

This clonotype was detected ten times or more. V gene TRBV5-4 combines with J gene TRBJ2-5, with 10 bases fitting TRBD1. This CDR3 contains 16 residues. Germline V lookup: CDR1 SGHNT, CDR2 YYREEE (reference sequence). The V segment lost 5 bases and the J segment 4 bases; nucleotides outside the gene matches: 11. The CDR3 sequence is CASSSTTGQGIETQYF. As DNA, the CDR3 is TGTGCCAGCAGTTCTACGACGGGACAGGGGATAGAGACCCAGTACTTC.

The V gene is TRBV12-3 or TRBV12-4, the J gene TRBJ2-7; D remains ambiguous. The CDR3 loop spans 13 amino acids. The V end lost 2 bases, the J end lost 2 bases, and 7 bases lay between the germline ends. CDR3 nucleotide sequence: TGTGCCAGCAGTTTAAGTAGGCCCTACGAGCAGTACTTC. Amino acid sequence: CASSLSRPYEQYF.

Many counts were recorded for this clonotype. The V call is TRBV29-1, the J call TRBJ2-3; 11 bases fit TRBD2. CDR1 is SQVTM, CDR2 ANQGSEA, per germline. The CDR3 consists of 13 residues. Trimming took 7 bases from V and 5 from J; bases not matched to a gene: 5. The CDR3 DNA reads as TGCAGCGGAACTAGCGGGAGTTTAGATACGCAGTATTTT. This sequence encodes CSGTSGSLDTQYF.

Only a few counts were recorded for this clonotype. CDR3 sequence: CSARDSGANSGRTDTQYF. For the CDR3, the DNA is TGCAGTGCTAGAGACTCGGGAGCTAATAGCGGGAGAACAGATACGCAGTATTTT. V gene TRBV20-1 combines with J gene TRBJ2-3, with 9 bases that match TRBD2. The germline CDR1 and CDR2 sequences are DFQATT and SNEGSKA (reference sequence). After removal of 0 bases from V and 3 bases from J, the junction contained 13 bases not matched to a gene. The CDR3 is made up of 18 amino acids.

This clonotype was seen a few times. The chain carries TRBV4-1 and TRBJ1-1, with TRBD1 matching over 10 bases. Losses at the gene ends were 3 bases for V and 9 bases for J; bases not matched to a gene: 7. There are 14 residues in the CDR3. Germline loops: CDR1 MGHRA, CDR2 YSYEKL. As DNA, the CDR3 is TGCGCCAGCAGCCAGGGACAGGGGCCTACAAAAGCTTTCTTT. Protein sequence: CASSQGQGPTKAFF.

The rearrangement joins TRBV6-6 to TRBJ2-1; D may be TRBD1 (5 bases). V lost 2 bases and J lost 4, with 6 bases in between. Germline CDR1 reads MNHNY; CDR2 reads SVGAGI (reference sequence). The CDR3 is 13 amino acids. The CDR3 sequence is CASSYRGYNEQFF. CDR3 coding DNA: TGTGCCAGCAGTTACAGGGGTTACAATGAGCAGTTCTTC.

This clonotype occurred a few times. The V and J genes are TRBV3-1 and TRBJ2-7; TRBD2 matches at 7 bases. The CDR3 length is 14 residues. Germline V gives CDR1 LGHDT, CDR2 YNNKEL (reference sequence). After removal of 8 bases from V and 4 bases from J, the junction contained 11 bases not matched to a gene. As DNA, the CDR3 is TGTGCCAGCGCTGGAGCTAGCGGTACGTACGAGCAGTACTTC. This encodes CASAGASGTYEQYF.

This clonotype has just a few counts. V gene TRBV30 combines with J gene TRBJ2-4; D perhaps matches TRBD2 (6 bases). Germline V gene sequence: CDR1 GTSNPN, CDR2 SVGIG (reference sequence). CDR3 size: 14 residues. With 2 bases removed from V and 1 base from J, the gap between germline ends came to 9 bases. The CDR3 is CAWSHGSAKNIQYF. The CDR3 DNA reads TGTGCCTGGAGTCACGGGAGCGCCAAAAACATTCAGTACTTC.

This clonotype showed up just a few times. V gene TRBV2 combines with J gene TRBJ1-5, with a weak D call TRBD1 (5 bases). Deletions cut 3 bases from V and 9 bases from J, with 18 bases between. This CDR3 spans 15 amino acids. Germline CDR1 and CDR2: SNHLY and FYNNEI. CDR3 bases: TGTGCCAGCAGTGACACCCGGCAGGGAGGATTGCCCCAGCATTTT. It translates to CASSDTRQGGLPQHF.

This clonotype was seen only a few times. The gene calls are TRBV20-1 and TRBJ2-7; the D gene is possibly TRBD2 (5 bases). Trimming pared 1 base from V and 3 bases from J, leaving 13 bases between. The CDR3 consists of 14 residues. Germline CDR1 reads DFQATT; CDR2 reads SNEGSKA (reference sequence). The CDR3 nucleotides read TGCAGTGCTAGAGCCACCGGGGAGCTCTACGAGCAGTACTTC. As protein: CSARATGELYEQYF.

The table lists this clonotype with a few counts. The CDR3 is CASSQSEKLFF. The CDR3 DNA follows: TGTGCCAGCAGCCAGAGTGAAAAACTGTTTTTT. The V gene is TRBV3-1, the J gene TRBJ1-4; D is ambiguous. CDR3 length: 11 residues. Germline lookup yields CDR1 LGHDT and CDR2 YNNKEL (reference sequence). V was trimmed by 3 bases and J by 7 bases, leaving 3 bases between them.

This chain joins TRBV5-6 and TRBJ2-3, with TRBD2 matching 7 bases. CDR3 length: 17 residues. Germline CDR1 and CDR2: SGHDT and YYEEEE. The trim removed 4 bases at V and 6 bases at J, leaving 17 bases unmatched. CDR3 sequence (DNA): TGTGCCAGCAGCCCTACTAGCAGAGGGACTACGTGGGATACGCAGTATTTT. Translating it yields CASSPTSRGTTWDTQYF.

This clonotype has only a few counts. The chain combines TRBV5-8 with TRBJ2-7, with D hard to call. Germline CDR1 is SGHTS and CDR2 is YDEGEE. Between the trimmed V and J ends, which lost 4 bases and 4 bases, there was a span of 6 bases. The CDR3 is 11 amino acids. CDR3 loop: CASSVRYEQYF. The CDR3 DNA reads as TGTGCCAGCAGCGTCCGGTACGAGCAGTACTTC.

This clonotype was picked up many times. The chain uses TRBV5-1 and TRBJ1-1, with 7 bases lining up with TRBD1. Germline V gives CDR1 SGHRS, CDR2 YFSETQ. V shed 3 bases and J 4 bases; nucleotides not matched to a gene: 6. The CDR3 consists of 14 residues. The CDR3 region is CASSYRGEGTEAFF. The CDR3 DNA reads TGCGCCAGCAGCTACAGGGGAGAGGGCACTGAAGCTTTCTTT.

This clonotype was seen a handful of times. This chain's CDR3 is CASSARQGTSSPLHF. The CDR3 DNA sequence: TGTGCCAGCAGTGCCCGACAGGGAACAAGTTCACCCCTCCACTTT. The chain has TRBV12-3 or TRBV12-4 and TRBJ1-6; 7 bases are a match to TRBD1. After removal of 5 bases from V and 9 bases from J, the junction contained 10 bases not matched to a gene. This CDR3 has 15 residues.

The V call is TRBV20-1, the J call TRBJ2-1; D unclear. This CDR3 has 14 amino acids. Looked up from germline, CDR1 is DFQATT and CDR2 is SNEGSKA (reference sequence). V lost 1 base and J 5 bases, leaving 12 bases between the germline ends. The CDR3 DNA follows: TGCAGTGCTAGAGCCCCAAAGATTCACAATGAGCAGTTCTTC. Protein sequence: CSARAPKIHNEQFF.

This clonotype was counted only a few times. This chain connects TRBV7-9 to TRBJ2-1; 7 bases align to TRBD2. Germline-derived CDR1 and CDR2 are SEHNR and FQNEAQ (reference sequence). The CDR3 covers 15 residues. Trimming took 2 bases from V and 7 from J; bases not matched to a gene: 8. The CDR3 sequence is CASSLPPAGYNEQFF. The CDR3 nucleotides read TGTGCCAGCAGCTTACCTCCAGCGGGGTATAATGAGCAGTTCTTC. The full variable domain, its missing parts supplied by reference TRBV7-9 and TRBJ2-1, is DTGVSQNPRHKITKRGQNVTFRCDPISEHNRLYWYRQTLGQGPEFLTYFQNEAQLEKSRLLSDRFSAERPKGSFSTLEIQRTEQGDSAMYLCASSLPPAGYNEQFFGPGTRLTVL.

The table lists this clonotype with a few counts. V gene TRBV25-1 combines with J gene TRBJ1-2, with 8 positions matching TRBD1. This CDR3 is built from 18 residues. After removal of 3 bases from V and 0 bases from J, the junction contained 12 bases not matched to a gene. Germline CDR1 is MGHDK and CDR2 is SYGVNS. CDR3 nucleotide sequence: TGTGCCAGCAGTGATTGGGGGGGACAGGCTCATCCTAACTATGGCTACACCTTC. Its protein is CASSDWGGQAHPNYGYTF.

This clonotype was seen a handful of times. This chain connects TRBV30 to TRBJ1-5; TRBD1 is a possible D gene (5 bases). Germline-derived CDR1 and CDR2 are GTSNPN and SVGIG (reference sequence). The CDR3 length is 15 residues. V shed 6 bases and J shed 2 bases, with 17 bases lying between them. CDR3 sequence (DNA): TGTGCCTGTAAGCCCCAGGGAGCGGGCAATCAGCCCCAGCATTTT. It codes for CACKPQGAGNQPQHF.